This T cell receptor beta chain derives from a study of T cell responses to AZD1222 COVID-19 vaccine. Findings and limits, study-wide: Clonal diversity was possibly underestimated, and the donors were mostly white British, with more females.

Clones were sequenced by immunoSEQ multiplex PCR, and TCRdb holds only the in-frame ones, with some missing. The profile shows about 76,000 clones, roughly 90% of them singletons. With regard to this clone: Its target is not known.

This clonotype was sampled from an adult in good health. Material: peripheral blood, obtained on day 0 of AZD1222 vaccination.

The CDR3 loop reads CASSPFERGNTGELFF. CDR3 DNA sequence: TGTGCCAGCTCACCATTTGAGCGGGGAAACACCGGGGAGCTGTTTTTT. The chain has TRBV18 and TRBJ2-2, with TRBD2 identical over 7 bases. There are 16 residues in the CDR3. Germline trimming cut 2 bases from V and 2 bases from J; bases unmatched to any gene: 5. From germline, CDR1 is KGHSH and CDR2 LQKENI.